The 7 T cell receptor beta chains below were found in one sample sequenced in a study of identical twins. TCRdb ran MiXCR on the 5' RACE reads and lists one entry per CDR3 protein. The table includes a few hundred thousand distinct CDR3 sequences, roughly 9.9% detected once. The same data also went into a second study, on yellow fever vaccine responses in identical twins.

Sequences were obtained from PBMCs. These receptors came from a woman between 18 and 30 years old in good health.

This clonotype came up a few times. The chain is built from TRBV10-2 and TRBJ2-5, with 9 positions matching TRBD2. Germline CDR1 reads WSHSY; CDR2 reads SAAADI. J was trimmed by 5 bases and V by 2 bases; bases with no gene match: 9. There are 16 residues in the CDR3. CDR3 sequence: CASSETGGRASETQYF. CDR3 bases: TGCGCCAGCAGTGAGACTGGCGGGAGGGCCTCGGAGACCCAGTACTTC.

This clonotype has at least ten counts. The V call is TRBV4-3, the J call TRBJ1-2; no clear D gene. V lost 0 bases and J 4 bases, leaving 12 bases between the germline ends. The CDR3 totals 15 residues. Germline V lookup: CDR1 LGHNA, CDR2 YSLEER. This CDR3 reads CASSQDFRTSYGYTF. The CDR3 coding sequence is TGCGCCAGCAGCCAAGATTTCAGGACTTCCTATGGCTACACCTTC.

This clonotype was counted a few times. This sequence joins TRBV28 and TRBJ1-5; possibly TRBD1 for D (5 bases). V was shortened by 8 bases and J by 16 bases, with 15 bases between the two germline ends. This CDR3 has 10 residues. CDR1 is MDHEN, CDR2 SYDVKM, per germline. This CDR3 reads CASGQQENHF. The DNA of the CDR3 is TGTGCCAGCGGTCAACAGGAGAATCATTTT.

This clonotype was counted at least ten times. The rearrangement joins TRBV15 to TRBJ1-1; weak D call: TRBD1 (5 bases). Trimming removed 0 bases from V and 3 bases from J, with 14 bases in between. The length of the CDR3 is 16 residues. CDR1 is LNHNV and CDR2 is YYDKDF in the germline V gene (reference sequence). The CDR3 DNA reads as TGTGCCACCAGCAGAGATTGGAGGGGCGCGGACACTGAAGCTTTCTTT. It yields the protein CATSRDWRGADTEAFF. Supplemented by reference TRBV15 and TRBJ1-1, the full variable domain reads DAMVIQNPRYQVTQFGKPVTLSCSQTLNHNVMYWYQQKSSQAPKLLFHYYDKDFNNEADTPDNFQSRRPNTSFCFLDIRSPGLGDTAMYLCATSRDWRGADTEAFFGQGTRLTVV.

Ten or more counts support this clonotype. The V call is TRBV9, the J call TRBJ2-5; 7 nucleotides align to TRBD1. This CDR3 spans 15 amino acids. In germline, CDR1 is SGDLS, CDR2 YYNGEE. With 0 bases clipped from V and 5 bases from J, the junction kept 7 bases outside the gene matches. CDR3 DNA: TGTGCCAGCAGCGTAGGTCCGGGACAGATGGAGACCCAGTACTTC. It translates to CASSVGPGQMETQYF. The full variable domain, completed using reference TRBV9 and TRBJ2-5, is DSGVTQTPKHLITATGQRVTLRCSPRSGDLSVYWYQQSLDQGLQFLIQYYNGEERAKGNILERFSAQQFPDLHSELNLSSLELGDSALYFCASSVGPGQMETQYFGPGTRLLVL.

In this sample, this clonotype turned up a few times. J is TRBJ2-2 and V is TRBV11-2; tentatively, D is TRBD2 (7 bases). Trimming stripped 0 bases from V and 5 bases from J, with 13 bases between. CDR1 and CDR2 from the germline V gene are SGHAT and FQNNGV. The CDR3 has 16 amino acids. CDR3 in amino acids: CASSLERGGRTGELFF. The CDR3 coding sequence is TGTGCCAGCAGCTTAGAGAGGGGGGGGCGGACCGGGGAGCTGTTTTTT.

This clonotype was found many times. At one end the junction does not follow the germline gene, possibly because of a read error. This chain joins TRBV7-7 and TRBJ2-2, with 8 bases lining up with TRBD1. The CDR3 is made up of 16 amino acids. From germline, CDR1 is SSHAT and CDR2 FNYEAQ (reference sequence). The CDR3 is CASSLARTGKTGELFF. The CDR3 bases are TGTGCTAGCAGCTTAGCACGGACAGGGAAAACCGGGGAGCTGTTTTTT.